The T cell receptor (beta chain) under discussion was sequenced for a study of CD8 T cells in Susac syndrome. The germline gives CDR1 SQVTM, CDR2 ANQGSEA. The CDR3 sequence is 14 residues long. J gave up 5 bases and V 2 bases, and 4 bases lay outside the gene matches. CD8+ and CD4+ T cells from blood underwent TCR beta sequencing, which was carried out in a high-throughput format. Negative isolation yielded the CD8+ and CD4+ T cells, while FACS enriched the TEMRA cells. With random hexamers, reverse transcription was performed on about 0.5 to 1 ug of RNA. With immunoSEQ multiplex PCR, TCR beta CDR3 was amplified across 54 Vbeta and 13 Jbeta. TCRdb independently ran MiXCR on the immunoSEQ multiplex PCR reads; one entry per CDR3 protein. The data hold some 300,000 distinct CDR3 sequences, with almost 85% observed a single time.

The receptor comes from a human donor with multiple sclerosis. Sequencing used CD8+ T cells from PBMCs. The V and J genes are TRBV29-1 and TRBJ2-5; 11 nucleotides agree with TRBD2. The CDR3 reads CSVELSGREETQYF. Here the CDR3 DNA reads TGCAGCGTTGAACTTAGCGGGAGGGAGGAGACCCAGTACTTC.